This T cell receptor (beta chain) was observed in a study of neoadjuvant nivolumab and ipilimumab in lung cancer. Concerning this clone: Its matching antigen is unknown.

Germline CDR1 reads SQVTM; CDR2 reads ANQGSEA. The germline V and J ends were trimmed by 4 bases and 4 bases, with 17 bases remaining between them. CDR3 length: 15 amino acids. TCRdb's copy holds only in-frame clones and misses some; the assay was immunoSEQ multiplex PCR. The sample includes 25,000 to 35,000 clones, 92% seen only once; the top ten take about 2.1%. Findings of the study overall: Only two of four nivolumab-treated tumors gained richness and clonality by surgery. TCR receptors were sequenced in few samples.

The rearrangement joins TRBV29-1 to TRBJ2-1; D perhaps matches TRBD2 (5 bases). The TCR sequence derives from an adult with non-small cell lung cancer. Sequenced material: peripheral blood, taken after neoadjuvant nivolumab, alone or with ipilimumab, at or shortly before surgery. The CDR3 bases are TGCAGCGTTGTTAGCGTAGCGACCATTTACAATGAGCAGTTCTTC. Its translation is CSVVSVATIYNEQFF.